The present TCR beta chain was sequenced within a study of T cell responses to AZD1222 COVID-19 vaccine. The study's findings and limits: At baseline, just a handful of AZD1222 recipients tested seropositive. Repertoires were obtained only post-peak T cell response.

Remarks on this clone: The antigen is undetermined.

Repertoires were generated with immunoSEQ multiplex PCR, while TCRdb's copy carries only in-frame clones and drops some. The repertoire has some 84,000 clones, over 80% of them found once; the top ten carry 16%. The source is an adult in good health. The sequencing used peripheral blood, collected on day 0 of AZD1222 vaccination.

The CDR3 spells CASSPNRGISTEAFF. CDR3 in DNA: TGTGCCAGCTCCCCAAACAGGGGAATTAGCACTGAAGCTTTCTTT. This chain connects TRBV18 to TRBJ1-1; 7 nucleotides align to TRBD1. V gave up 6 bases and J gave up 4 bases; unmatched junction bases: 11. Germline assignment: CDR1 KGHSH and CDR2 LQKENI. The length of the CDR3 is 15 residues.